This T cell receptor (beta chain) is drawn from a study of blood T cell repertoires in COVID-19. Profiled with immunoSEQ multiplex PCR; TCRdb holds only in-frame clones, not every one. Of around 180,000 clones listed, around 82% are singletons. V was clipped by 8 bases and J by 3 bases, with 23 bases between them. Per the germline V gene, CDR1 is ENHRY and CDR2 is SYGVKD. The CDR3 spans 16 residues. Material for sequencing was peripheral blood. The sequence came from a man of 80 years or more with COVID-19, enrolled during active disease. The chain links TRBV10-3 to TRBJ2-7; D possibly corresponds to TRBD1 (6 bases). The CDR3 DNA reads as TGTGCCATCGGGGCGGCTTGGACAGCCAATAGCTACGAGCAGTACTTC. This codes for CAIGAAWTANSYEQYF.